The clone carrying this TCR beta chain was recorded once. Its cognate antigen is unknown. Nashville, Tennessee was home to all donors, who were Caucasian adults. This record comes from a study of shared clonotypes between healthy human individuals. In the study overall: Three plates were used per donor for CD4 naive, three for CD4 memory, two for CD8 naive and one for CD8 memory.

On sorted subsets, replicate PCRs used roughly 220 ng DNA, or approximately 33,000 T cell genomes. The data were produced by immunoSEQ multiplex PCR, yet TCRdb's version contains in-frame clones alone and is incomplete. The repertoire includes roughly 650,000 clones, more than 95% of them detected once, and 0.045% to 0.06% sits in the top ten. Germline CDR1 is LNHNV and CDR2 is YYDKDF (reference sequence). The CDR3 runs 15 residues. Trimming removed 5 bases at V and 5 bases at J, with 18 bases between. Notes on the study in general: Generation probability values for non-shared clonotypes were lower than those for clonotypes shared by all four donors.

This sequence originates from a woman in her thirties in good health. Material for sequencing was naive CD4+ T cells sorted from blood. Indicated subset: CD45RA+ positively selected. The gene calls are TRBV15 and TRBJ1-1; weak D call: TRBD1 (5 bases). DNA of the CDR3: TGTGCCACCAGCCTCCGACGAGGGGCGGCAACTGAAGCTTTCTTT. Translating gives CATSLRRGAATEAFF. Using reference TRBV15 and TRBJ1-1 for the parts outside the CDR3, the full variable domain is DAMVIQNPRYQVTQFGKPVTLSCSQTLNHNVMYWYQQKSSQAPKLLFHYYDKDFNNEADTPDNFQSRRPNTSFCFLDIRSPGLGDTAMYLCATSLRRGAATEAFFGQGTRLTVV.